This TCR beta chain was documented in a study of beta chain features in type 1 diabetes. On this clone itself: Its specificity is not known.

CDR1 is SGDLS and CDR2 is YYNGEE in the germline V gene. This CDR3 has 18 residues. Trimming at V came to 3 bases and at J to 2 bases, leaving 13 bases not matched to a gene. Reverse transcribing all isolated RNA meant expressed TCRB transcripts were sequenced. Regulatory, naive and central memory T cell samples averaged around 3.6 million reads. Clones were read by immunoSEQ multiplex PCR, and TCRdb kept only the in-frame ones, dropping some. The sample carries about 190,000 clones, almost 8% recorded once. Study-level points and caveats: Patients with Type 1 diabetes showed moderately but significantly shorter TCRB CDR3s in all four CD4+ subsets.

This TCR came from a man aged 18 to 35 with type 1 diabetes. The sequenced sample was central memory CD4+ T cells from blood. The chain carries TRBV9 and TRBJ2-5, with 10 bases identical to TRBD2. The DNA for the CDR3 is TGTGCCAGCAGCGCGCACGCTAGCGGGGGCGCCGGGCAAGAGACCCAGTACTTC. Its protein is CASSAHASGGAGQETQYF.